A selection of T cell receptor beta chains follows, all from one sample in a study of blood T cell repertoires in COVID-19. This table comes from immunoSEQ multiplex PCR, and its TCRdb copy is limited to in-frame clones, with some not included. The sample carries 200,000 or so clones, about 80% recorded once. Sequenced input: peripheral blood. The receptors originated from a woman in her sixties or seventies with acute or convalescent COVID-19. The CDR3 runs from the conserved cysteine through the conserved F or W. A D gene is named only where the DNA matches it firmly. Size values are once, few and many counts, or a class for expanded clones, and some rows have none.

CSASDSGGADNEQFF	TGCAGTGCTAGTGATAGCGGGGGGGCCGACAATGAGCAGTTCTTC	TRBV20-1	TRBJ2-1	NA	TRBD2
CATSGGPNEKLFF	TGTGCCACCTCGGGGGGCCCTAATGAAAAACTGTTTTTT	TRBV7-2	TRBJ1-4	NA	NA
CASSLLWAYDTQYF	TGTGCCAGCAGCTTGTTGTGGGCGTACGATACGCAGTATTTT	TRBV5-5	TRBJ2-3	NA	NA
CASSQGTGFWNTEAFF	TGTGCCAGCAGCCAAGGGACAGGGTTTTGGAACACTGAAGCTTTCTTT	TRBV14	TRBJ1-1	NA	TRBD1
CASSQGTSGKHSYNEQFF	TGCGCCAGCAGCCAGGGGACTAGCGGTAAACACTCCTACAATGAGCAGTTCTTC	TRBV4-1	TRBJ2-1	NA	TRBD2
CASSFLAGSSYNEQFF	TGTGCCAGCAGCTTCTTAGCGGGGAGCTCCTACAATGAGCAGTTCTTC	TRBV7-2	TRBJ2-1	NA	TRBD2
CASSQAGLAKNIQYF	TGTGCCAGCAGCCAAGCGGGTCTAGCCAAAAACATTCAGTACTTC	TRBV14	TRBJ2-4	NA	NA
CASSPLLTDTQYF	TGTGCCAGCTCACCACTCCTCACAGATACGCAGTATTTT	TRBV18	TRBJ2-3	NA	NA
CASSPGQETQPQHF	TGTGCCAGTAGTCCAGGACAGGAGACTCAGCCCCAGCATTTT	TRBV19	TRBJ1-5	once	TRBD1
CASSQRGGGEGKTQYF	TGTGCCAGCAGCCAAAGGGGGGGAGGAGAAGGGAAGACCCAGTACTTC	TRBV3-1/TRBV3-2	TRBJ2-5	NA	NA